A selection of T cell receptor beta chains follows, all from one sample in a study of graft-versus-host responses after intestinal transplantation. No antigen has been assigned to these receptors. Repertoires were generated with immunoSEQ multiplex PCR, while TCRdb's copy carries only in-frame clones and drops some. The data show tens of thousands of clones, 90% seen once. This specimen consisted of unstimulated CD8+ T cells sorted from spleen or lymph node cells, obtained before intestinal transplant. Every receptor here comes from a human donor who received an intestinal transplant. The CDR3 runs from the conserved cysteine through the conserved F or W. Each record gives: V gene, J gene, clone size, D gene, CDR3 DNA, CDR3 protein. The D gene is left open where the match is weak. A row's size may be missing; if present it is once, few, many or a size class.

V gene: TRBV9; J gene: TRBJ2-3; clone size: .; D gene: TRBD2; CDR3 DNA: TGTGCCAGCAGCGCTGCCGGGGGGGTAGATACGCAGTATTTT; CDR3 protein: CASSAAGGVDTQYF
V gene: TRBV6-5; J gene: TRBJ2-1; clone size: .; D gene: TRBD1; CDR3 DNA: TGTGCCAGCAGTTCCCCCCGACAGGGAGCCGACAATGAGCAGTTCTTC; CDR3 protein: CASSSPRQGADNEQFF
V gene: TRBV29-1; J gene: TRBJ1-2; clone size: .; D gene: .; CDR3 DNA: TGCAGCGTTGAAGATCAGTGGGGGGATGGCTACACCTTC; CDR3 protein: CSVEDQWGDGYTF
V gene: TRBV28; J gene: TRBJ2-7; clone size: .; D gene: TRBD1; CDR3 DNA: TGTGCCAGCCAAAACCCGGACAGGGGAAAATACGAGCAGTACTTC; CDR3 protein: CASQNPDRGKYEQYF
V gene: TRBV6-6; J gene: TRBJ2-5; clone size: .; D gene: .; CDR3 DNA: TGTGCCAGCAGTACGCAAGGGGCGACGCTTGGAGAGACCCAGTACTTC; CDR3 protein: CASSTQGATLGETQYF
V gene: TRBV19; J gene: TRBJ1-2; clone size: .; D gene: .; CDR3 DNA: TGTGCCAGTAGTATAGATAGCTACACCTTC; CDR3 protein: CASSIDSYTF
V gene: TRBV29-1; J gene: TRBJ2-7; clone size: .; D gene: TRBD1; CDR3 DNA: TGCAGCGCCGGGGACAGCACCATCTACGAGCAGTACTTC; CDR3 protein: CSAGDSTIYEQYF
V gene: TRBV9; J gene: TRBJ2-3; clone size: .; D gene: .; CDR3 DNA: TGTGCCAGCAGCGAAGGGACTGCGCAGTATTTT; CDR3 protein: CASSEGTAQYF
V gene: TRBV6-6; J gene: TRBJ1-1; clone size: .; D gene: .; CDR3 DNA: TGTGCCAGCAGTTACTTACTCGGGGGAGGGAACACTGAAGCTTTCTTT; CDR3 protein: CASSYLLGGGNTEAFF
V gene: TRBV12-5; J gene: TRBJ1-2; clone size: .; D gene: .; CDR3 DNA: TGTGCTAGTGGTTTGCGTGTCATGTTGGGGGCAACCGAGACAAACTATGGCTACACCTTC; CDR3 protein: CASGLRVMLGATETNYGYTF
V gene: TRBV27; J gene: TRBJ2-7; clone size: few; D gene: .; CDR3 DNA: TGTGCCAGCAGTTTAGGGCAGGTCTACGAGCAGTACTTC; CDR3 protein: CASSLGQVYEQYF
V gene: TRBV13; J gene: TRBJ1-6; clone size: .; D gene: TRBD1; CDR3 DNA: TGTGCCAGCAGTGGGGGACAGGGTCAATCACCCCTCCACTTT; CDR3 protein: CASSGGQGQSPLHF
V gene: TRBV5-6; J gene: TRBJ2-7; clone size: .; D gene: .; CDR3 DNA: TGTGCCAGCAGCCCCGAACCCAAATCGGGGAGCTCCTACGAGCAGTACTTC; CDR3 protein: CASSPEPKSGSSYEQYF
V gene: TRBV4-2; J gene: TRBJ2-5; clone size: .; D gene: TRBD2; CDR3 DNA: TGTGCCAGCAGCCAAGAGGGACTAGCTGGGGGGGAAGAGACCCAGTACTTC; CDR3 protein: CASSQEGLAGGEETQYF
V gene: TRBV29-1; J gene: TRBJ2-2; clone size: few; D gene: .; CDR3 DNA: TGCAGCGTCCTCCGGGACACCAACACCGGGGAGCTGTTTTTT; CDR3 protein: CSVLRDTNTGELFF
V gene: TRBV27; J gene: TRBJ2-5; clone size: .; D gene: .; CDR3 DNA: TGTGCCAGCAGTTTGGGGCCGGAGACCCAGTACTTC; CDR3 protein: CASSLGPETQYF
V gene: TRBV6-5; J gene: TRBJ2-5; clone size: .; D gene: TRBD2; CDR3 DNA: TGTGCCAGCAGACCTGGACTAGCGGAGACCCAGTACTTC; CDR3 protein: CASRPGLAETQYF
V gene: TRBV7-9; J gene: TRBJ1-2; clone size: .; D gene: .; CDR3 DNA: TGTGCCAGCAGCTTCCCAGGGGACCTCCCCTATGGCTACACCTTC; CDR3 protein: CASSFPGDLPYGYTF
V gene: TRBV27; J gene: TRBJ1-5; clone size: .; D gene: .; CDR3 DNA: TGTGCCAGCAGTTTACAGGGCATTGGTCAGCCCCAGCATTTT; CDR3 protein: CASSLQGIGQPQHF
V gene: TRBV4-1; J gene: TRBJ1-5; clone size: .; D gene: .; CDR3 DNA: TGCGCCAGCAGCCAAGAACCCCAGGTGGGCTATAGCAATCAGCCCCAGCATTTT; CDR3 protein: CASSQEPQVGYSNQPQHF
V gene: TRBV2; J gene: TRBJ1-5; clone size: .; D gene: .; CDR3 DNA: TGTGCCAGCACCCCAGGGAGGGCGGCTCAGCCCCAGCATTTT; CDR3 protein: CASTPGRAAQPQHF
V gene: TRBV5-6; J gene: TRBJ2-2; clone size: .; D gene: TRBD2; CDR3 DNA: TGTGCCAGCAGCTTGGGGTTAGCGGGCCCCACCGGGGAGCTGTTTTTT; CDR3 protein: CASSLGLAGPTGELFF
V gene: TRBV6-5; J gene: TRBJ1-3; clone size: .; D gene: .; CDR3 DNA: TGTGCCAGCAGTCTAGGGGTGTTGGACACCATATATTTT; CDR3 protein: CASSLGVLDTIYF
V gene: TRBV29-1; J gene: TRBJ2-2; clone size: once; D gene: .; CDR3 DNA: TGCAGCGCCTTTGGCGGGGCACAAACCGGGGAGCTGTTTTTT; CDR3 protein: CSAFGGAQTGELFF
V gene: TRBV15; J gene: TRBJ1-2; clone size: .; D gene: TRBD1; CDR3 DNA: TGTGCCACCAGCAGAGATCCAACAGCGTCGGGACAGGGGATTATCGGCTACACCTTC; CDR3 protein: CATSRDPTASGQGIIGYTF
V gene: TRBV15; J gene: TRBJ1-5; clone size: .; D gene: .; CDR3 DNA: TGTGCCACCAGCAGAGAAGGGGGAGTGAGCAATCAGCCCCAGCATTTT; CDR3 protein: CATSREGGVSNQPQHF
V gene: TRBV19; J gene: TRBJ1-4; clone size: .; D gene: .; CDR3 DNA: TGTGCCACCGCGGACAGTAGTTCTAATGAAAAACTGTTTTTT; CDR3 protein: CATADSSSNEKLFF
V gene: TRBV6-5; J gene: TRBJ2-3; clone size: .; D gene: .; CDR3 DNA: TGTGCCAGCAGTTACTCCTTGACGGGGTGGGGAGATACGCAGTATTTT; CDR3 protein: CASSYSLTGWGDTQYF
V gene: TRBV5-6; J gene: TRBJ1-1; clone size: .; D gene: .; CDR3 DNA: TGTGCCAGCAGCCCACAGAACACTGAAGCTTTCTTT; CDR3 protein: CASSPQNTEAFF
V gene: TRBV18; J gene: TRBJ2-5; clone size: once; D gene: .; CDR3 DNA: TGTGCCAGCTCACCGGACTTCCAAGAGACCCAGTACTTC; CDR3 protein: CASSPDFQETQYF
V gene: TRBV15; J gene: TRBJ1-2; clone size: .; D gene: TRBD1; CDR3 DNA: TGTGCCACCAGCAGAGATCTCGCGCTCGGGACAGGGAGTGGTGGCTACACCTTC; CDR3 protein: CATSRDLALGTGSGGYTF
V gene: TRBV13; J gene: TRBJ1-5; clone size: .; D gene: .; CDR3 DNA: TGTGCCAGCAGCGCCCGACAGGGCAATCAGCCCCAGCATTTT; CDR3 protein: CASSARQGNQPQHF
V gene: TRBV6-5; J gene: TRBJ2-1; clone size: .; D gene: TRBD1; CDR3 DNA: TGTGCCAGCAGTTACGGGACAGGCTCCTACAATGAGCAGTTCTTC; CDR3 protein: CASSYGTGSYNEQFF
V gene: TRBV19; J gene: TRBJ2-3; clone size: once; D gene: .; CDR3 DNA: TGTGCCAGTACCACCCCCAGGGGGGGCACAGATACGCAGTATTTT; CDR3 protein: CASTTPRGGTDTQYF
V gene: TRBV9; J gene: TRBJ1-1; clone size: .; D gene: .; CDR3 DNA: TGTGCCAGCAGCCCTAAGGGGGAGGGCACTGAAGCTTTCTTT; CDR3 protein: CASSPKGEGTEAFF
V gene: TRBV6-5; J gene: TRBJ1-5; clone size: .; D gene: .; CDR3 DNA: TGTGCCAGCAGTTACTCGTGGCAGGATGAAAATCAGCCCCAGCATTTT; CDR3 protein: CASSYSWQDENQPQHF
V gene: TRBV6-5; J gene: TRBJ2-5; clone size: few; D gene: TRBD2; CDR3 DNA: TGTGCCAGCAGCCCAAGCGGGGGGGCGCGGGAGACCCAGTACTTC; CDR3 protein: CASSPSGGARETQYF
V gene: TRBV27; J gene: TRBJ2-1; clone size: .; D gene: TRBD2; CDR3 DNA: TGTGCCAGCAGCGGACTAGCGGGCAATGAGCAGTTCTTC; CDR3 protein: CASSGLAGNEQFF
V gene: TRBV2; J gene: TRBJ2-7; clone size: .; D gene: TRBD1; CDR3 DNA: TGTGCCAGCACAGGGGGCCCTTACGAGCAGTACTTC; CDR3 protein: CASTGGPYEQYF
V gene: TRBV7-8; J gene: TRBJ2-4; clone size: .; D gene: .; CDR3 DNA: TGTGCCAGCAGCTTAGGTGGAGGGTTAAACATTCAGTACTTC; CDR3 protein: CASSLGGGLNIQYF
V gene: TRBV29-1; J gene: TRBJ1-1; clone size: .; D gene: TRBD1; CDR3 DNA: TGCACCCTGGGCGGACAGGTCGATGGTAACACTGAAGCTTTCTTT; CDR3 protein: CTLGGQVDGNTEAFF
V gene: TRBV13; J gene: TRBJ2-1; clone size: few; D gene: .; CDR3 DNA: TGTGCCAGCAGCCCCGCGACGGGTTGGAATGAGCAGTTCTTC; CDR3 protein: CASSPATGWNEQFF
V gene: TRBV15; J gene: TRBJ1-1; clone size: .; D gene: .; CDR3 DNA: TGTGCCACCAGCAGGCCAGGGGTCGGCACTGAAGCTTTCTTT; CDR3 protein: CATSRPGVGTEAFF
V gene: TRBV6-5; J gene: TRBJ2-7; clone size: .; D gene: TRBD2; CDR3 DNA: TGTGCCAGCAGTTACTCCGGGGGGAGGTCCTACGAGCAGTACTTC; CDR3 protein: CASSYSGGRSYEQYF
V gene: TRBV6-5; J gene: TRBJ2-7; clone size: .; D gene: .; CDR3 DNA: TGTGCCAGCAGCGGTTGGACTCCGGTGGACTTC; CDR3 protein: CASSGWTPVDF
V gene: TRBV19; J gene: TRBJ1-1; clone size: .; D gene: .; CDR3 DNA: TGTGCCAGTAGTATTGTCACCCCGAGGGGAGGCACTGAAGCTTTCTTT; CDR3 protein: CASSIVTPRGGTEAFF
V gene: TRBV14; J gene: TRBJ2-7; clone size: .; D gene: .; CDR3 DNA: TGTGCCAGCAGCCAAGATTGGCGGCCCTACGAGCAGTACTTC; CDR3 protein: CASSQDWRPYEQYF
V gene: TRBV19; J gene: TRBJ1-1; clone size: .; D gene: TRBD1; CDR3 DNA: TGTGCCAGCCAAACAGGGGGCGAGGGTGAAGCTTTCTTT; CDR3 protein: CASQTGGEGEAFF
V gene: TRBV10-3; J gene: TRBJ2-7; clone size: .; D gene: TRBD1; CDR3 DNA: TGTGCCATCAGCTCACAGGGGGCCGACGAGCAGTACTTC; CDR3 protein: CAISSQGADEQYF
V gene: TRBV27; J gene: TRBJ1-1; clone size: .; D gene: .; CDR3 DNA: TGTGCCAGCAGTTTAAGCGGGGTCACTGAAGCTTTCTTT; CDR3 protein: CASSLSGVTEAFF
V gene: TRBV5-4; J gene: TRBJ1-1; clone size: .; D gene: .; CDR3 DNA: TGTGCCAGCAGCCTCGGACAGACCTTCACTGAAGCTTTCTTT; CDR3 protein: CASSLGQTFTEAFF
V gene: TRBV19; J gene: TRBJ1-1; clone size: few; D gene: .; CDR3 DNA: TGTGCCAGTAGTTATGGCGGGAACACTGAAGCTTTCTTT; CDR3 protein: CASSYGGNTEAFF
V gene: TRBV4-1; J gene: TRBJ1-2; clone size: .; D gene: TRBD1; CDR3 DNA: TGCGCCAGCAGCCAGACAGGGGATCGGTACTATGGCTACACCTTC; CDR3 protein: CASSQTGDRYYGYTF
V gene: TRBV7-8; J gene: TRBJ2-5; clone size: .; D gene: TRBD2; CDR3 DNA: TGTGCCAGCAGCTTAGGTCTAGCGGGGGGGCTGGAGACCCAGTACTTC; CDR3 protein: CASSLGLAGGLETQYF